The source of this TCR beta chain is a study of control samples from healthy donors and cancer patients. Deletions cut 4 bases from V and 0 bases from J, with 13 bases between. Germline CDR1 and CDR2: SGHRS and YFSETQ. The CDR3 covers 15 residues. Libraries were prepared by immunoSEQ multiplex PCR; TCRdb keeps only in-frame clonotypes and omits some of them. The profile shows tens of thousands of clones, approximately 90% of them singletons. This clonotype was obtained from a woman aged 25 to 39 in good health. The chain uses TRBV5-1 and TRBJ1-1; D unresolved. The sequenced material came from blood. CDR3 in amino acids: CASSPGRGLNTEAFF. CDR3 nucleotide sequence: TGCGCCAGCAGCCCAGGTCGGGGATTGAACACTGAAGCTTTCTTT.